Listed below are T cell receptor beta chains from one sample, sequenced in a study of spatial heterogeneity in lung cancer. MiXCR, run by TCRdb on the 5' RACE reads, gives a single entry per CDR3 protein. The table shows about 82,000 distinct CDR3 sequences, with over 10% occurring only once. This specimen consisted of PBMCs, obtained at surgery. Receptors were obtained from a male donor with early-stage non-small cell lung cancer. Each CDR3 is given with its conserved first and last residue. Fields, in order: J gene, clone size, V gene, D gene, CDR3 DNA, CDR3 protein. A D gene is named only where the DNA matches it firmly. Clone size, where shown, is once, few, many, or a class for clones that have expanded.

TRBJ2-1 . TRBV20-1 . TGCAGTGCTAGAAGTGGGGGTAGAGGGAATGAGCAGTTCTTC CSARSGGRGNEQFF
TRBJ1-1 few TRBV30 . TGTGCCTGGAGTGTTCGTGGAGGAGGTACTGAAGCTTTCTTT CAWSVRGGGTEAFF
TRBJ1-1 few TRBV5-1 TRBD1 TGCGCCAGCAGCTGGTCCTGGGACAGGGGAACTGAAGCTTTCTTT CASSWSWDRGTEAFF
TRBJ1-5 few TRBV29-1 . TGCAGCGTTGGGCAGAATAGCAATCAGCCCCAGCATTTT CSVGQNSNQPQHF
TRBJ2-1 . TRBV2 . TGTGCCAGCAGTAGGGGACCTGTGAGCTCCTACAATGAGCAGTTCTTC CASSRGPVSSYNEQFF
TRBJ1-6 . TRBV18 TRBD1 TGTGCCAGCTCATCCGGGACAGGGATCGTTAATTCACCCCTCCACTTT CASSSGTGIVNSPLHF
TRBJ1-1 . TRBV19 . TGTGCCAGTAGTATATCGGGTGAAAACACTGAAGCTTTCTTT CASSISGENTEAFF
TRBJ1-6 few TRBV7-2 . TGTGCCAGCACCCTCAGCGGGGAGGGACGTTCACCCCTCCACTTT CASTLSGEGRSPLHF
TRBJ1-5 few TRBV19 . TGTGCCAGTAGTACCAATAGCAATCAGCCCCAGCATTTT CASSTNSNQPQHF
TRBJ1-2 . TRBV29-1 . TGCAGCGTTGGGGAGCCTAACTATGGCTACACCTTC CSVGEPNYGYTF
TRBJ2-3 . TRBV28 TRBD2 TGTGCCAGCATCTGGGGGGGGAACACAGATACGCAGTATTTT CASIWGGNTDTQYF
TRBJ2-4 . TRBV10-2 . TGCGCCAGCAGTGAGTCGGGGGGCATTCAGTACTTC CASSESGGIQYF
TRBJ1-2 few TRBV6-5 TRBD1 TGTGCCAGCAGTCGGACAGGGAATTATGGCTACACCTTC CASSRTGNYGYTF
TRBJ1-2 few TRBV19 . TGTGCCAGTAGTTCGGGGGAGTACTATGGCTACACCTTC CASSSGEYYGYTF
TRBJ1-1 many TRBV5-1 . TGCGCCAGCAGCACCTTGACAGGGAACACTGAAGCTTTCTTT CASSTLTGNTEAFF
TRBJ2-6 medium-sized TRBV15 . TGTGCCACCAGCAGAGATACCGGGGCCAACGTCCTGACTTTC CATSRDTGANVLTF
TRBJ2-1 . TRBV15 TRBD2 TGTGCCACCAGCAGAGCTAGCGGCTCCTACAATGAGCAGTTCTTC CATSRASGSYNEQFF
TRBJ2-1 few TRBV29-1 TRBD1 TGCAGCGTTGGGACAGGTTACAATGAGCAGTTCTTC CSVGTGYNEQFF
TRBJ1-6 few TRBV7-2 . TGTGCCAGCAGTTCCGGGACATACGGAGGATCACCCCTCCACTTT CASSSGTYGGSPLHF
TRBJ2-7 many TRBV5-1 . TGCGCCAGCAGCTTGGAGACAGGTCCATCCGACGAGCAGTACTTC CASSLETGPSDEQYF
TRBJ1-5 . TRBV20-1 TRBD1 TGCAGTGCTAGGGCCTCAGGGGGCAATGATCAGCCCCAGCATTTT CSARASGGNDQPQHF
TRBJ2-3 . TRBV6-6 TRBD2 TGTGCCAGCAGTTACGGACTAGCGGGGATTAGCACAGATACGCAGTATTTT CASSYGLAGISTDTQYF
TRBJ2-2 . TRBV6-5 . TGTGCCAGCAGGCGGAGCCCAGGGGAGCTGTTTTTT CASRRSPGELFF
TRBJ1-5 . TRBV20-1 TRBD1 TGCAGTGTCCCCGGGACAGGGGGTCAGCCCCAGCATTTT CSVPGTGGQPQHF